These 5 T cell receptor beta chains were sequenced from one sample in a study of T cell responses to AZD1222 COVID-19 vaccine. The repertoire was sequenced with immunoSEQ multiplex PCR; TCRdb's copy has only in-frame clones and lacks some. The sample has around 140,000 clones; 75% to 90% are singletons. Sample: peripheral blood, taken 28 days after the second AZD1222 dose. The origin of the receptors is an adult who received the AZD1222 COVID-19 vaccine.

The chain recombines TRBV9 with TRBJ1-2; 9 nucleotides align to TRBD1. In germline, CDR1 is SGDLS, CDR2 YYNGEE. After removal of 1 base from V and 6 bases from J, the junction contained 4 bases not matched to a gene. This CDR3 spans 14 amino acids. CDR3 nucleotide sequence: TGTGCCAGCAGCGTAACAGGGGGCGGGGATGGCTACACCTTC. This sequence encodes CASSVTGGGDGYTF.

For this clone: The identical CDR3 is also encoded by other nucleotide sequences in the sample. This rearrangement joins TRBV5-1 to TRBJ1-1; D remains unclear. Per germline, CDR1 SGHRS and CDR2 YFSETQ. Trimming pared 0 bases from V and 0 bases from J, leaving 9 bases between. The CDR3 consists of 15 residues. The CDR3 reads CASSLVAGMNTEAFF. CDR3 bases: TGCGCCAGCAGCTTGGTGGCGGGTATGAACACTGAAGCTTTCTTT.

The chain is built from TRBV30 and TRBJ1-2, with 7 bases identical to TRBD1. This CDR3 is 13 amino acids long. V gave up 0 bases and J gave up 4 bases; unmatched junction bases: 2. Germline lookup yields CDR1 GTSNPN and CDR2 SVGIG (reference sequence). DNA for the CDR3: TGTGCCTGGAGTGTACGGGACAGCTATGGCTACACCTTC. It encodes CAWSVRDSYGYTF.

This clone was picked up one time. The genes are TRBV6-5 and TRBJ2-5; TRBD1 matches 8 bases. The CDR3 consists of 15 residues. The V gene end was trimmed by 5 bases and the J gene end by 5 bases; junction bases not matched to a gene: 10. The germline V gene has CDR1 MNHEY and CDR2 SVGAGI. This CDR3 is CASSNTQGAWETQYF. The CDR3 bases are TGTGCCAGCAGTAACACCCAGGGGGCGTGGGAGACCCAGTACTTC.

The V call is TRBV18, the J call TRBJ1-1; D call uncertain. This CDR3 is built from 14 residues. The V gene lost 1 base and the J gene lost 5 bases, with 11 bases spanning the gap. The germline gives CDR1 KGHSH, CDR2 LQKENI. The CDR3 reads CASSPQGLRTEAFF. The CDR3 DNA reads TGTGCCAGCTCACCACAGGGTTTAAGAACTGAAGCTTTCTTT.